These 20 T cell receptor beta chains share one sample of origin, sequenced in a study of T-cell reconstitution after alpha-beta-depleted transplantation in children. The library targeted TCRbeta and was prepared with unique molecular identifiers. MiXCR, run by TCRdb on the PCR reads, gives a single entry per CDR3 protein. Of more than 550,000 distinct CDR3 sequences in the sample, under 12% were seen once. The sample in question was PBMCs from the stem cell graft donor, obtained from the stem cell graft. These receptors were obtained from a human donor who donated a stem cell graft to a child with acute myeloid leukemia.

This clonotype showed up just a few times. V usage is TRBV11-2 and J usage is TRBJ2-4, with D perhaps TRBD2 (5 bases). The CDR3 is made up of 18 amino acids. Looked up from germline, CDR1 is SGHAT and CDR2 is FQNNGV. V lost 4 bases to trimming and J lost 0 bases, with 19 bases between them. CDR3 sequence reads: CASSSRLQAEKAKNIQYF. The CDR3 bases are TGTGCCAGCAGCTCCCGATTGCAAGCGGAAAAAGCCAAAAACATTCAGTACTTC.

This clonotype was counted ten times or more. For the CDR3, the DNA is TGTGCCAGCAGCTTGTTTCCTACCCGACAAGAGACCCAGTACTTC. It codes for CASSLFPTRQETQYF. The V call is TRBV7-3, the J call TRBJ2-5; D is uncertain. Germline CDR1 and CDR2: SGHTA and FQGTGA. V was clipped by 3 bases and J by 2 bases, with 13 bases between them. The CDR3 totals 15 residues.

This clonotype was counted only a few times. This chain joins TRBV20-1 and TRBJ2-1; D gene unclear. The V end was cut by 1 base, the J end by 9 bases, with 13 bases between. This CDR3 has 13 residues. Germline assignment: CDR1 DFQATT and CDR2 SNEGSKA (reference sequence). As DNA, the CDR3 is TGCAGTGCTAGAGGCTCCGGCCTGGGTGAGCAGTTCTTC. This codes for CSARGSGLGEQFF.

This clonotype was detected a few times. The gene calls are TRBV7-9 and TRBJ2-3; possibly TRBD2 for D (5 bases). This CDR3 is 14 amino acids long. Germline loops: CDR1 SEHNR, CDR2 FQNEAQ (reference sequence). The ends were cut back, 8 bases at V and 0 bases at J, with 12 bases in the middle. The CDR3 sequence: CASHFGGSTDTQYF. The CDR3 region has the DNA TGTGCCAGCCATTTTGGCGGGAGCACAGATACGCAGTATTTT.

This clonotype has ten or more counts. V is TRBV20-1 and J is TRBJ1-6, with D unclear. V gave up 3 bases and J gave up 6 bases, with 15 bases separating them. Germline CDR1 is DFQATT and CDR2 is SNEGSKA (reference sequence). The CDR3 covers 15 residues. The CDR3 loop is CSASGTLGLNSPLHF. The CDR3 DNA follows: TGCAGTGCTAGTGGCACCTTGGGCCTTAATTCACCCCTCCACTTT.

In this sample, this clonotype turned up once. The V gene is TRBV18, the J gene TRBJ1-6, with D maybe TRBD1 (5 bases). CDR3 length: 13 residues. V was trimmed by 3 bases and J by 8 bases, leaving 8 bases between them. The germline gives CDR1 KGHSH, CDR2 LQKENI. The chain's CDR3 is CASSPGPDSPLHF. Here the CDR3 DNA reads TGTGCCAGCTCACCGGGGCCGGATTCACCCCTCCACTTT.

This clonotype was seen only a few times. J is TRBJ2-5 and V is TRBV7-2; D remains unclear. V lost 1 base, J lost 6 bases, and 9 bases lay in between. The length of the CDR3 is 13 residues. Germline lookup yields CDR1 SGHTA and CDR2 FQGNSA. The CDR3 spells CASSLEAAKTQYF. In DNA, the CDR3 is TGTGCCAGCAGCTTAGAGGCCGCGAAGACCCAGTACTTC. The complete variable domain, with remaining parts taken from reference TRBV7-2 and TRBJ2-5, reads GAGVSQSPSNKVTEKGKDVELRCDPISGHTALYWYRQSLGQGLEFLIYFQGNSAPDKSGLPSDRFSAERTGGSVSTLTIQRTQQEDSAVYLCASSLEAAKTQYFGPGTRLLVL.

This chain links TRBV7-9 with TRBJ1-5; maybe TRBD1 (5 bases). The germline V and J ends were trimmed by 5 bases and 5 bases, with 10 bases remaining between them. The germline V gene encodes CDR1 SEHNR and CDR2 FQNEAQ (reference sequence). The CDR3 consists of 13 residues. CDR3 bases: TGTGCCAGCAGCATGACAGCTGATCAGCCCCAGCATTTT. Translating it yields CASSMTADQPQHF.

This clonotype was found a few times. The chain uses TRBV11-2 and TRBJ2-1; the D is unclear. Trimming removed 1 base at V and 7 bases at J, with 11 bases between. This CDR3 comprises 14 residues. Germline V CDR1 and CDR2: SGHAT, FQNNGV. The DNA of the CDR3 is TGTGCCAGCAGCTTAGGCCCGTACGGGAATGAGCAGTTCTTC. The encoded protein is CASSLGPYGNEQFF.

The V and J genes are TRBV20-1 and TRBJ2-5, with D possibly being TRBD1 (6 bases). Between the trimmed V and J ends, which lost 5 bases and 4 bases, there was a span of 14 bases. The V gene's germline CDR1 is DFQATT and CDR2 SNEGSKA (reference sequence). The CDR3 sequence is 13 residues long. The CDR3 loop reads CSAYRGGLETQYF. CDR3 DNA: TGCAGTGCTTACCGTGGGGGCTTAGAGACCCAGTACTTC.

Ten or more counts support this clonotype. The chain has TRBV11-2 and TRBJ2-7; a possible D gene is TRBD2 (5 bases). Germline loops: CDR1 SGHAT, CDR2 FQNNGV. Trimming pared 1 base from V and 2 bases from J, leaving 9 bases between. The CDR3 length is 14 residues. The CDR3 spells CASSLGLRAYEQYF. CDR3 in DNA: TGTGCCAGCAGCTTAGGGTTGAGGGCCTACGAGCAGTACTTC. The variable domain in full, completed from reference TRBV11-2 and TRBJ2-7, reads EAGVAQSPRYKIIEKRQSVAFWCNPISGHATLYWYQQILGQGPKLLIQFQNNGVVDDSQLPKDRFSAERLKGVDSTLKIQPAKLEDSAVYLCASSLGLRAYEQYFGPGTRLTVT.

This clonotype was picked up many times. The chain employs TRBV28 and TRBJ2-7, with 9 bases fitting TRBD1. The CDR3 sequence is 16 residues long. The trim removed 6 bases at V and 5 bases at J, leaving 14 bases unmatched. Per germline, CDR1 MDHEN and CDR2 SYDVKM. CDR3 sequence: CASSLLGDRVKNEQYF. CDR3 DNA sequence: TGTGCCAGCAGCCTTTTGGGGGACAGGGTGAAAAACGAGCAGTACTTC.

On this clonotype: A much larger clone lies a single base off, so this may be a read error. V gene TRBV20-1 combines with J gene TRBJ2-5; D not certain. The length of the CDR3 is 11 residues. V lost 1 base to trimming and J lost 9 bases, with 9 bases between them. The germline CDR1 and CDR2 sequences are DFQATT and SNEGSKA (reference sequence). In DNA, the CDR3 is TGCAGTGCTAGAGGGACCGGTGCCCAGTACTTC. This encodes CSARGTGAQYF.

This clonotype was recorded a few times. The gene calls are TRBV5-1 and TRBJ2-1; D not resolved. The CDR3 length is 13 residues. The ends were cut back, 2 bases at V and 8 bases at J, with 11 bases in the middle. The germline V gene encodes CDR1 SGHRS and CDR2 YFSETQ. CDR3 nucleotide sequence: TGCGCCAGCAGCTTCCAGCGTTTAGATGAGCAGTTCTTC. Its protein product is CASSFQRLDEQFF.

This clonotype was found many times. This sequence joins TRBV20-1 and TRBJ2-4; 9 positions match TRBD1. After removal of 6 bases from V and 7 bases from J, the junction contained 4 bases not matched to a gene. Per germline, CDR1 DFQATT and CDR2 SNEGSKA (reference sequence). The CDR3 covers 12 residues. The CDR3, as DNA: TGCAGTGCCCGAGGGACAGGGAACATTCAGTACTTC. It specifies CSARGTGNIQYF.

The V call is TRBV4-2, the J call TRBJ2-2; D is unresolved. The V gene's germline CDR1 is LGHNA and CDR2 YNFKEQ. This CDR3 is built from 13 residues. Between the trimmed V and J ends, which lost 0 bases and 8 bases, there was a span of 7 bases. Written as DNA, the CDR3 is TGTGCCAGCAGCCAAGACAGCGTTGGGGAGCTGTTTTTT. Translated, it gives CASSQDSVGELFF.

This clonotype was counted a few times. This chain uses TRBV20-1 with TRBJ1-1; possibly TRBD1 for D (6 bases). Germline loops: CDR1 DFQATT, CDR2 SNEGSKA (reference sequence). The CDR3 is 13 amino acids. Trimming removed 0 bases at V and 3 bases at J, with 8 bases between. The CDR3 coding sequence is TGCAGTGCTAGAGAGGCAGGGGACACTGAAGCTTTCTTT. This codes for CSAREAGDTEAFF.

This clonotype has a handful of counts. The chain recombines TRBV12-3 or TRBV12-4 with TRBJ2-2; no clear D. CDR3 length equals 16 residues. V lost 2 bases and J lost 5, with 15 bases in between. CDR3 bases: TGTGCCAGCAGTTTAAGTCGAAGGGCACGTACCGGGGAGCTGTTTTTT. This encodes CASSLSRRARTGELFF.

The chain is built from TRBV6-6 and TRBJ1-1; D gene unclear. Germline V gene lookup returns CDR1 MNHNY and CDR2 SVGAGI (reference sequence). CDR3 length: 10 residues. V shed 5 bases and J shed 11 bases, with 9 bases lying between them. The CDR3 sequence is CASSGPTAFF. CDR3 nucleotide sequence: TGTGCCAGCAGTGGACCGACGGCTTTCTTT.

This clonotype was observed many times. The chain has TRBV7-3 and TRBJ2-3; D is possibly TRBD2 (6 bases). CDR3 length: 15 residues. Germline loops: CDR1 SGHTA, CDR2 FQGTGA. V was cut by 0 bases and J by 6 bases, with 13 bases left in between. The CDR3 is CASSLTGGTADTQYF. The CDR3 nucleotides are TGTGCCAGCAGCTTAACGGGCGGGACCGCGGATACGCAGTATTTT.